The 28 T cell receptor beta chains presented below share a single source sample, sequenced in a study of T-cell reconstitution after alpha-beta-depleted transplantation in children. Library preparation (for TCRbeta) was performed with unique molecular identifiers. TCRdb ran MiXCR on the PCR reads and lists one entry per CDR3 protein. Counted here are approximately 82,000 distinct CDR3 sequences, roughly 16% occurring once; the ten biggest clones make up around 20%. Material: PBMCs, mostly from graft donor cells, obtained 180 days after TCRalphabeta/CD19-depleted stem cell transplant. The source of these receptors is a male patient under 10 years old who had a stem cell transplant for acute lymphoblastic leukemia, so the T cells may come from the graft donor.

This clonotype was detected a few times. The rearrangement links TRBV14 to TRBJ2-1; D could derive from TRBD1 or TRBD2 (5 bases each). V lost 3 bases to trimming and J lost 4 bases, with 16 bases between them. The CDR3 spans 16 residues. CDR1 is SGHDN, CDR2 FVKESK, per germline. The CDR3 loop reads CASSQKPGPRYNEQFF. The CDR3 bases are TGTGCCAGCAGCCAGAAACCGGGACCACGATACAATGAGCAGTTCTTC.

This clonotype was picked up a small number of times. This CDR3 is CASSQPGAGDTEAFF. For the CDR3, the DNA is TGTGCCAGCAGCCAACCGGGGGCTGGAGACACTGAAGCTTTCTTT. The V call is TRBV14, the J call TRBJ1-1; D possibly corresponds to TRBD1 (6 bases). The V gene lost 2 bases and the J gene lost 3 bases, with 13 bases spanning the gap. CDR1 is SGHDN, CDR2 FVKESK, per germline. The CDR3 totals 15 residues.

The chain employs TRBV20-1 and TRBJ1-5; D uncertain. The CDR3 runs to 13 residues. The V end lost 3 bases, the J end lost 3 bases, and 9 bases lay between the germline ends. CDR1 and CDR2 from the germline V gene are DFQATT and SNEGSKA (reference sequence). The CDR3 coding sequence is TGCAGTGCTAGTCGGCAGGCCAATCAGCCCCAGCATTTT. Encoded protein: CSASRQANQPQHF.

This clonotype was seen a few times. The V call is TRBV20-1, the J call TRBJ1-1, with TRBD1 as a possible D gene (6 bases). The germline gives CDR1 DFQATT, CDR2 SNEGSKA (reference sequence). V was shortened by 1 base and J by 0 bases, with 18 bases between the two germline ends. The CDR3 has 17 amino acids. CDR3 amino acids: CSARVKRSWTVNTEAFF. DNA of the CDR3: TGCAGTGCTAGAGTTAAAAGGTCGTGGACAGTGAACACTGAAGCTTTCTTT.

This clonotype was counted between two and nine times. The genes are TRBV11-2 and TRBJ2-7; 8 bases agree with TRBD2. V gave up 5 bases and J gave up 0 bases; unmatched junction bases: 6. This CDR3 has 15 amino acids. Germline-derived CDR1 and CDR2 are SGHAT and FQNNGV. The CDR3 spells CASSETGTSSYEQYF. The CDR3 bases are TGTGCCAGCAGCGAGACCGGGACTAGCTCCTACGAGCAGTACTTC. Full variable domain (missing parts from reference TRBV11-2 and TRBJ2-7): EAGVAQSPRYKIIEKRQSVAFWCNPISGHATLYWYQQILGQGPKLLIQFQNNGVVDDSQLPKDRFSAERLKGVDSTLKIQPAKLEDSAVYLCASSETGTSSYEQYFGPGTRLTVT.

The genes are TRBV10-3 and TRBJ1-2; the D is unclear. The V gene lost 4 bases and the J gene lost 4 bases, with 10 bases spanning the gap. This CDR3 has 13 residues. Germline CDR1 reads ENHRY; CDR2 reads SYGVKD. In DNA form, the CDR3 reads TGTGCCATCAGTGTGTTGGCCGCCTATGGCTACACCTTC. Translating it yields CAISVLAAYGYTF.

The table lists this clonotype with a few counts. The chain links TRBV27 to TRBJ1-6, with D unclear. In germline, CDR1 is MNHEY, CDR2 SMNVEV (reference sequence). The CDR3 runs to 18 residues. Between the trimmed V and J ends, which lost 5 bases and 0 bases, there was a span of 17 bases. The CDR3 protein is CASSPKEILSSYNSPLHF. CDR3 bases: TGTGCCAGCAGTCCGAAGGAGATTTTGAGCTCCTATAATTCACCCCTCCACTTT.

This clonotype was recorded many times. V usage is TRBV29-1 and J usage is TRBJ1-1; TRBD1 matches at 9 bases. Unmatched junction bases numbered 6, after V lost 6 bases and J lost 7 bases. Per the germline V gene, CDR1 is SQVTM and CDR2 is ANQGSEA. The CDR3 covers 12 residues. This CDR3 is CSVGDRDFEAFF. The CDR3 DNA reads as TGCAGCGTGGGGGACAGGGACTTTGAAGCTTTCTTT.

The gene calls are TRBV7-2 and TRBJ1-2; TRBD1 matches 8 bases. The J segment lost 3 bases and the V segment lost 2 bases, leaving 2 bases of the junction unmatched. CDR3 length: 14 amino acids. The germline gives CDR1 SGHTA, CDR2 FQGNSA. The CDR3 coding sequence is TGTGCCAGCAGCTTAACGGACAGGGACTATGGCTACACCTTC. Residues: CASSLTDRDYGYTF.

In the case of this clonotype: This may come from a read error, since a much larger clone is one base off. The V gene is TRBV7-2, the J gene TRBJ2-3, with D perhaps TRBD1 (6 bases). The CDR3 is made up of 17 amino acids. V was pared by 3 bases and J by 0 bases, with 16 bases between. CDR1 is SGHTA, CDR2 FQGNSA, per germline. The CDR3 loop reads CASSFTHQGPSTDTQYF. CDR3 bases: TGTGCCAGCAGCTTCACGCATCAGGGGCCTAGCACAGATACGCAGTATTTT.

This clonotype was seen at least ten times. The chain recombines TRBV5-1 with TRBJ1-4; D is undetermined. Trimming removed 0 bases from V and 0 bases from J, with 6 bases in between. Germline CDR1 reads SGHRS; CDR2 reads YFSETQ. CDR3 length equals 15 residues. CDR3 residues: CASSLGSTTNEKLFF. The CDR3 bases are TGCGCCAGCAGCTTGGGCAGTACAACTAATGAAAAACTGTTTTTT.

The chain is built from TRBV20-1 and TRBJ2-3; D not resolved. The CDR3 is made up of 14 amino acids. V lost 3 bases and J lost 2, with 12 bases in between. In germline, CDR1 is DFQATT, CDR2 SNEGSKA (reference sequence). The CDR3 is CSASRLVSTDTQYF. The CDR3, as DNA: TGCAGTGCTAGTCGGCTAGTTTCCACAGATACGCAGTATTTT.

The chain is built from TRBV5-1 and TRBJ2-7, with D unresolved. The CDR3 is made up of 13 amino acids. V lost 4 bases to trimming and J lost 2 bases, with 10 bases between them. Germline CDR1 is SGHRS and CDR2 is YFSETQ. The DNA of the CDR3 is TGCGCCAGCAGCCTCCGCTGGACCTACGAGCAGTACTTC. Its translation is CASSLRWTYEQYF.

The rearrangement links TRBV14 to TRBJ2-1, with TRBD1 identical over 7 bases. The CDR3 contains 16 residues. The V segment lost 0 bases and the J segment 2 bases; nucleotides outside the gene matches: 4. Looked up from germline, CDR1 is SGHDN and CDR2 is FVKESK. The CDR3: CASSQDWGTAYNEQFF. For the CDR3, the DNA is TGTGCCAGCAGCCAAGATTGGGGGACAGCCTACAATGAGCAGTTCTTC.

This clonotype was seen a handful of times. The rearrangement uses TRBV29-1 and TRBJ2-7; tentatively, D is TRBD2 (6 bases). V was trimmed by 3 bases and J by 3 bases, leaving 15 bases between them. The CDR3 runs to 14 residues. The V gene's germline CDR1 is SQVTM and CDR2 ANQGSEA. CDR3 residues: CSVDLAGPYYEQYF. The CDR3 bases are TGCAGCGTTGATTTGGCGGGACCTTACTACGAGCAGTACTTC.

The chain recombines TRBV20-1 with TRBJ2-3; maybe TRBD2 (5 bases). V lost 8 bases to trimming and J lost 6 bases, with 24 bases between them. CDR1 and CDR2 (germline): DFQATT, SNEGSKA (reference sequence). The CDR3 is 15 amino acids. The CDR3 DNA reads TGCAGTACTCAGAGGCTAGCTGGGGAGAGGGATACGCAGTATTTT. It codes for CSTQRLAGERDTQYF.

The table lists this clonotype with a few counts. The chain carries TRBV2 and TRBJ2-7; 7 bases align to TRBD1. Germline V lookup: CDR1 SNHLY, CDR2 FYNNEI. The CDR3 sequence is 13 residues long. Trimming cost V 2 bases and J 7 bases; bases outside gene matches: 5. The CDR3 loop reads CASSEIGGREQYF. The CDR3 DNA follows: TGTGCCAGCAGTGAAATAGGGGGCAGGGAGCAGTACTTC.

The CDR3 sequence is CASSFPPSGYRNQPQHF. CDR3 nucleotides: TGTGCCAGCAGTTTCCCCCCATCGGGGTACCGCAATCAGCCCCAGCATTTT. This rearrangement joins TRBV12-3 or TRBV12-4 to TRBJ1-5; unclear D gene. The CDR3 consists of 17 residues. V was pared by 3 bases and J by 2 bases, with 17 bases between.

This clonotype has just a few counts. This chain uses TRBV12-3 or TRBV12-4 with TRBJ1-4; D ambiguous. V lost 2 bases and J 4 bases, leaving 5 bases between the germline ends. The CDR3 sequence is 13 residues long. The CDR3 loop is CASSLQVNEKLFF. CDR3 in DNA: TGTGCCAGCAGTTTACAGGTTAATGAAAAACTGTTTTTT.

The CDR3 protein is CAWTTPRADTQYF. CDR3 bases: TGTGCCTGGACTACCCCCAGGGCAGATACGCAGTATTTT. The J gene is TRBJ2-3, the V gene TRBV30; D possibly corresponds to TRBD1 (5 bases). This CDR3 spans 13 amino acids. CDR1 and CDR2 (germline): GTSNPN, SVGIG (reference sequence). Between the trimmed V and J ends, which lost 4 bases and 4 bases, there was a span of 12 bases.

The gene calls are TRBV20-1 and TRBJ2-7; tentatively, D is TRBD1 (5 bases). Germline V gives CDR1 DFQATT, CDR2 SNEGSKA (reference sequence). The CDR3 has 15 residues. With 0 bases removed from V and 0 bases from J, the gap between germline ends came to 12 bases. In nucleotides, the CDR3 is TGCAGTGCTAGAGATTTTGACAGCTACTCCTACGAGCAGTACTTC. Its translation: CSARDFDSYSYEQYF.

The V and J genes are TRBV27 and TRBJ1-2; D gene uncertain. CDR1 is MNHEY, CDR2 SMNVEV, per germline (reference sequence). Trimming removed 3 bases at V and 4 bases at J, with 15 bases between. The CDR3 is 15 amino acids. The CDR3 sequence: CASSFGNPSLYGYTF. The CDR3 DNA is TGTGCCAGCAGTTTTGGTAACCCGTCCCTCTATGGCTACACCTTC.

The chain is built from TRBV27 and TRBJ2-7, with 7 bases lining up with TRBD2. Per the germline V gene, CDR1 is MNHEY and CDR2 is SMNVEV (reference sequence). V shed 0 bases and J 7 bases; nucleotides not matched to a gene: 3. The CDR3 has 13 amino acids. The CDR3 DNA follows: TGTGCCAGCAGTTTATCCGGGGAGGGTGAGCAGTACTTC. The encoded protein is CASSLSGEGEQYF.

The CDR3 DNA reads as TGTGCCAGCAGCTTCTTGACATCTAGCACAGATACGCAGTATTTT. This gives the protein CASSFLTSSTDTQYF. The chain joins TRBV5-8 to TRBJ2-3; D is unresolved. This CDR3 is built from 15 residues. CDR1 and CDR2 from the germline V gene are SGHTS and YDEGEE. Trimming cost V 2 bases and J 0 bases, with 10 bases left between them.

This clonotype was counted only a few times. The chain joins TRBV7-8 to TRBJ1-5, with a weak D call TRBD1 (5 bases). V was clipped by 5 bases and J by 7 bases, with 12 bases between them. Germline CDR1 SGHVS, CDR2 FQNEAQ. The CDR3 contains 13 residues. The DNA for the CDR3 is TGTGCCAGCAGCCGGGGGGGGGAGCAGCCCCAGCATTTT. Protein sequence: CASSRGGEQPQHF.

This clonotype was counted only a few times. The chain is built from TRBV20-1 and TRBJ2-7, with D perhaps assigned TRBD1 or TRBD2 (5 bases each). The V end was cut by 6 bases, the J end by 2 bases, with 20 bases between. CDR1 is DFQATT and CDR2 is SNEGSKA in the germline V gene (reference sequence). CDR3 length equals 15 residues. CDR3 coding DNA: TGCAGTGCCCAAAATGGGGGAGCCGGGACCTACGAGCAGTACTTC. This gives the protein CSAQNGGAGTYEQYF.

In its sample, this clonotype was seen a few times. The V gene is TRBV7-9, the J gene TRBJ2-1, with D perhaps being TRBD1 or TRBD2 (5 bases each). Germline CDR1 reads SEHNR; CDR2 reads FQNEAQ (reference sequence). CDR3 length: 15 residues. V was cut by 0 bases and J by 5 bases, with 11 bases left in between. CDR3 in DNA: TGTGCCAGCAGCTTAGCAGAGGGGTCTCACAATGAGCAGTTCTTC. It specifies CASSLAEGSHNEQFF.

The genes are TRBV12-3 or TRBV12-4 and TRBJ1-5; no clear D gene. The germline V and J ends were trimmed by 5 bases and 3 bases, with 11 bases remaining between them. This CDR3 comprises 14 residues. The CDR3 DNA follows: TGTGCCAGCAGTCGGCAGCTTTACAATCAGCCCCAGCATTTT. Protein sequence: CASSRQLYNQPQHF.